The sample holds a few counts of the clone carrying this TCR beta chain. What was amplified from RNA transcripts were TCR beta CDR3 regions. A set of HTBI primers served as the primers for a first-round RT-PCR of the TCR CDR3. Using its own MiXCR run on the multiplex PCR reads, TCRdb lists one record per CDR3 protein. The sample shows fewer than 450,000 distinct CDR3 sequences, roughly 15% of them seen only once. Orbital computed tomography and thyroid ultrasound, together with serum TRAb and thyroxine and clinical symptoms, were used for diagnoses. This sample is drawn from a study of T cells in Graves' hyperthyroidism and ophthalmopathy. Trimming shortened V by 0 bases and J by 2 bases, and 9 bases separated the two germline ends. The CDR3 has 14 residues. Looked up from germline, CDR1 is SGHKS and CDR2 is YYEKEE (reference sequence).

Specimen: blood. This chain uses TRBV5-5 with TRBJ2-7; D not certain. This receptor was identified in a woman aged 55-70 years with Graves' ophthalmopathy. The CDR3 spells CASSLGEFTYEQYF. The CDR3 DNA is TGTGCCAGCAGCTTGGGGGAATTTACCTACGAGCAGTACTTC.